One and the same sample provided the 17 T cell receptor beta chains below, sequenced in a study of blood T cell repertoires in COVID-19. Using immunoSEQ multiplex PCR, the repertoire was profiled, and TCRdb retains in-frame clones only, with some absent. The sample shows about 240,000 clones, about 86% of them seen only once. Sequencing was carried out using PBMCs or T cells enriched from blood (not recorded which). Receptors originate from a middle-aged woman with acute COVID-19.

This clone was observed a single time. V gene TRBV25-1 combines with J gene TRBJ2-5, with a possible D match to TRBD1 (6 bases). The V and J ends lost 3 bases and 5 bases respectively, with 13 bases between them. CDR1 and CDR2 from the germline V gene are MGHDK and SYGVNS. This CDR3 region has 14 residues. The CDR3 DNA follows: TGTGCCAGCAGTGATATTACAGGGTTGGAGACCCAGTACTTC. This translates into CASSDITGLETQYF.

The chain is built from TRBV21-1 and TRBJ1-5. TRBV21-1 is a known pseudogene. The length of the CDR3 is 14 residues. CDR3 bases: TGTGCCAGCAGCAAATTCATCGCGTATCAGCCCCAGCATTTT. It translates to CASSKFIAYQPQHF.

The V call is TRBV29-1, the J call TRBJ1-2; 7 bases are shared with TRBD1. V lost 5 bases and J lost 4; bases outside the gene matches: 7. There are 13 residues in the CDR3. From germline, CDR1 is SQVTM and CDR2 ANQGSEA. The CDR3, as DNA: TGCAGCGTTCTTTTATCAGGGGGCTATGGCTACACCTTC. Protein: CSVLLSGGYGYTF.

The chain joins TRBV25-1 to TRBJ1-1, with D uncertain. The CDR3 is 10 amino acids. V was cut by 6 bases and J by 4 bases, with 3 bases left in between. Germline V gene data show CDR1 as MGHDK and CDR2 as SYGVNS. CDR3 coding DNA: TGTGCCAGCAGAGCCACTGAAGCTTTCTTT. Its translation is CASRATEAFF.

The chain has TRBV6-5 and TRBJ1-5; 9 bases fit TRBD1. The CDR3 covers 14 residues. V trimming: 4 bases; J trimming: 7 bases; junction bases outside the gene matches: 5. Germline CDR1 MNHEY, CDR2 SVGAGI. CDR3 protein: CASSFYRGHQPQHF. CDR3 nucleotides: TGTGCCAGCAGTTTTTACAGGGGGCACCAGCCCCAGCATTTT.

This chain links TRBV5-1 with TRBJ2-1; 9 nucleotides line up with TRBD2. V shed 4 bases, J shed 3 bases, and the junction held 5 bases outside the gene matches. Germline CDR1 is SGHRS and CDR2 is YFSETQ. The CDR3 runs 15 residues. As DNA, the CDR3 is TGCGCCAGCAGCCCATTTAGCGGGAGCTACAATGAGCAGTTCTTC. Protein: CASSPFSGSYNEQFF.

There are a few counts of this clone. V is TRBV7-6 and J is TRBJ2-7; 12 bases line up with TRBD2. Germline values: CDR1 SGHVS, CDR2 FNYEAQ. The CDR3 consists of 15 residues. Losses at the gene ends were 5 bases for V and 4 bases for J; bases not matched to a gene: 6. This CDR3 reads CASSTPLAGGYEQYF. For the CDR3, the DNA is TGTGCCAGCAGCACACCTCTAGCGGGAGGGTACGAGCAGTACTTC. The complete variable domain, with remaining parts taken from reference TRBV7-6 and TRBJ2-7, reads GAGVSQSPRYKVTKRGQDVALRCDPISGHVSLYWYRQALGQGPEFLTYFNYEAQQDKSGLPNDRFSAERPEGSISTLTIQRTEQRDSAMYRCASSTPLAGGYEQYFGPGTRLTVT.

The CDR3 here is CASSSSGTGGVQPQHF. CDR3 coding DNA: TGTGCCAGCAGTTCGTCCGGGACAGGGGGCGTTCAGCCCCAGCATTTT. V gene TRBV28 combines with J gene TRBJ1-5, with TRBD1 matching 12 bases. After removal of 4 bases from V and 6 bases from J, the junction contained 7 bases not matched to a gene. The length of the CDR3 is 16 residues. Germline V lookup: CDR1 MDHEN, CDR2 SYDVKM.

V and J are TRBV20-1 and TRBJ2-1, with D unresolved. V dropped 0 bases and J dropped 6 bases, with 3 bases sitting between them. In germline, CDR1 is DFQATT, CDR2 SNEGSKA (reference sequence). The CDR3 is 11 residues long. DNA of the CDR3: TGCAGTGCTAGAGACTTCAATGAGCAGTTCTTC. Its translation: CSARDFNEQFF.

This clone was detected many times. V and J are TRBV19 and TRBJ1-5; D is unclear. The germline V and J ends were trimmed by 5 bases and 4 bases, with 12 bases remaining between them. This CDR3 comprises 14 residues. The germline gives CDR1 LNHDA, CDR2 SQIVND (reference sequence). The CDR3 reads CASSADGQNQPQHF. CDR3 sequence (DNA): TGTGCCAGTAGTGCAGATGGTCAGAATCAGCCCCAGCATTTT.

The gene calls are TRBV14 and TRBJ1-2; D possibly corresponds to TRBD1 (6 bases). Germline V gene lookup returns CDR1 SGHDN and CDR2 FVKESK. The CDR3 runs 13 residues. V was trimmed by 2 bases and J by 3 bases, leaving 7 bases between them. Written as DNA, the CDR3 is TGTGCCAGCAGCCAAACAGGGTACTATGGCTACACCTTC. Translated: CASSQTGYYGYTF.

The genes are TRBV4-1 and TRBJ2-3; the match to TRBD1 covers 7 bases. Germline V gene data show CDR1 as MGHRA and CDR2 as YSYEKL. Losses at the gene ends were 4 bases for V and 3 bases for J; bases not matched to a gene: 7. CDR3 length equals 15 residues. The CDR3 DNA is TGCGCCAGCAGCCTAGGGGGCGGTAAGACAGATACGCAGTATTTT. This gives the protein CASSLGGGKTDTQYF.

The chain carries TRBV19 and TRBJ2-7; 12 bases match TRBD2. The CDR3 length is 19 residues. Per germline, CDR1 LNHDA and CDR2 SQIVND (reference sequence). V was pared by 5 bases and J by 0 bases, with 14 bases of the junction left unmatched. CDR3 bases: TGTGCCAGTAGTCCCCGGACTAGCGGGACCTGGGGGAGCTCCTACGAGCAGTACTTC. The encoded protein is CASSPRTSGTWGSSYEQYF.

The gene calls are TRBV6-5 and TRBJ1-5, with TRBD1 as a possible D gene (6 bases). The CDR3 runs 13 residues. Germline lookup yields CDR1 MNHEY and CDR2 SVGAGI. Trimming left V 6 bases short and J 5 bases short, with 11 bases between. The CDR3 loop is CASRRDTYQPQHF. As DNA, the CDR3 is TGTGCCAGCAGACGGGACACCTATCAGCCCCAGCATTTT.

The V call is TRBV23-1, the J call TRBJ1-1; the match to TRBD1 covers 7 bases. TRBV23-1 is an open reading frame whose function is uncertain. V lost 10 bases, J lost 5 bases, and 7 bases stayed unmatched. The CDR3 sequence is 12 residues long. CDR3 sequence (DNA): TGCGCCACAAGACAGGGCAAGACTGAAGCTTTCTTT. Translation: CATRQGKTEAFF.

The chain carries TRBV2 and TRBJ2-1; D may be TRBD2 (5 bases). CDR3 length: 11 residues. Germline loops: CDR1 SNHLY, CDR2 FYNNEI. V was pared by 11 bases and J by 2 bases, with 7 bases between. The DNA for the CDR3 is TGTGCCTTAGCGACCTACAATGAGCAGTTCTTC. Translation gives CALATYNEQFF.

CDR3 sequence (DNA): TGTGCCAGCAGCCTGACTAGGGCTACCTACGAGCAGTACTTC. The encoded protein is CASSLTRATYEQYF. V and J are TRBV2 and TRBJ2-7, with D possibly matching TRBD2 (6 bases). CDR3 length equals 14 residues. The germline gives CDR1 SNHLY, CDR2 FYNNEI. Trimming took off 6 bases at V and 2 bases at J, with 14 bases between the two ends.